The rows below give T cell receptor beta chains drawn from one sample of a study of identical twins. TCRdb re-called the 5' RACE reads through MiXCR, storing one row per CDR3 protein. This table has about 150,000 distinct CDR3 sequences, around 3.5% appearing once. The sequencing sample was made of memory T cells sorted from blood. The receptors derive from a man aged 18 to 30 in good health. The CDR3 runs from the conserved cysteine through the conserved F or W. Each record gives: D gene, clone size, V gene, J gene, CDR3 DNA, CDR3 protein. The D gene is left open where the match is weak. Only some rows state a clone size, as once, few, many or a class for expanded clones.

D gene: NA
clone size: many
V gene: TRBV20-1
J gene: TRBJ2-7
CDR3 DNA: TGCAGTGCCATGAGAGGTGGGACACTTTACGAGCAGTACTTC
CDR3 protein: CSAMRGGTLYEQYF

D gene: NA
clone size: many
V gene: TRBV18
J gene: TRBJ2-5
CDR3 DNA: TGTGCCAGCTCACCACCGGAGGCTCTTCGGGAGACCCAGTACTTC
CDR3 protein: CASSPPEALRETQYF

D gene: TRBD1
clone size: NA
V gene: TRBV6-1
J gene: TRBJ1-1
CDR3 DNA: TGTGCCAGCAGTGAACACAGGGGAATGAACACTGAAGCTTTCTTT
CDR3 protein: CASSEHRGMNTEAFF

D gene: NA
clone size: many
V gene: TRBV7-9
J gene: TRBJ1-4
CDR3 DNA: TGTGCCAGCAGCCCAGACGCGGGGTTAGGTGAAAAACTGTTTTTT
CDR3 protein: CASSPDAGLGEKLFF

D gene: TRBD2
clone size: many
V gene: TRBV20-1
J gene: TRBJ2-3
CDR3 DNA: TGCAGTGCTTTTGCCGGGACTAGCGGGAGTCGTACAGATACGCAGTATTTT
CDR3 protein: CSAFAGTSGSRTDTQYF

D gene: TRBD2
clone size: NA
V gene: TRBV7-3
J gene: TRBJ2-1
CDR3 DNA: TGTGCCAGCAGCAGCGGACTAGCGACTTACAATGAGCAGTTCTTC
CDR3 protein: CASSSGLATYNEQFF

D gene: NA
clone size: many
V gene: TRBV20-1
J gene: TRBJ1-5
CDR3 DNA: TGCAGTGCTCCGACAGATAGCAATCAGCCCCAGCATTTT
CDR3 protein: CSAPTDSNQPQHF

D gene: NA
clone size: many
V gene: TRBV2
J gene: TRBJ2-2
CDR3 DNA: TGTGCCAGCAGTGTTACTCCGGGCGGGGAGCTGTTTTTT
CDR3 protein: CASSVTPGGELFF

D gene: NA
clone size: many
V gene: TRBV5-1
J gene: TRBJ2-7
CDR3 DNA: TGCGCCAGCAGCGCCTCCGGGGCGAGAGAGCAGTACTTC
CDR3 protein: CASSASGAREQYF

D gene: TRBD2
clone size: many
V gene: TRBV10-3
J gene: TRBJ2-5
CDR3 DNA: TGTGCCATAGGAGGGCCGCGGGGGGAGACCCAGTACTTC
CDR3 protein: CAIGGPRGETQYF

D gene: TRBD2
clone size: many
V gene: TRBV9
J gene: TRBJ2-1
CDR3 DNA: TGTGCCAGCAGCGTAGGGCTAGCGGATGACAATGAGCAGTTCTTC
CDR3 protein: CASSVGLADDNEQFF

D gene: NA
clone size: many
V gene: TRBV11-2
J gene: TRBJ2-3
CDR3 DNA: TGTGCCAGCAGCTTAGATCTGGGGCAGTATTTT
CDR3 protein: CASSLDLGQYF

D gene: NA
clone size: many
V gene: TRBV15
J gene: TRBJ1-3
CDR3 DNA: TGTGCCACCAGCAGAGTTGGGGGGACCTCTGGAAACACCATATATTTT
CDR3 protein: CATSRVGGTSGNTIYF

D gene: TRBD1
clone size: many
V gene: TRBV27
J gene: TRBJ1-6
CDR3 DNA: TGTGCCAGCAGTGCCCCAGGGGGCGTTTCACCCCTCCACTTT
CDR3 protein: CASSAPGGVSPLHF

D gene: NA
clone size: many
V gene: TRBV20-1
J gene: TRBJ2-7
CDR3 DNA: TGCAGTGCTAGACCGGGACAAATGGACTACGAGCAGTACTTC
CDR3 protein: CSARPGQMDYEQYF

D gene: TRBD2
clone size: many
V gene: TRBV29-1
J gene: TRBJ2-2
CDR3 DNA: TGCAGCGTTAACACTTTTAGCGGGAGGGCCGGCGGGGAGCTGTTTTTT
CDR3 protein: CSVNTFSGRAGGELFF

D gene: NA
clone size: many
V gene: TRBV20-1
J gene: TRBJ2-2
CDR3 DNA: TGCAGTGCTAGAAGAGACAGGTTTAACACCGGGGAGCTGTTTTTT
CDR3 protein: CSARRDRFNTGELFF

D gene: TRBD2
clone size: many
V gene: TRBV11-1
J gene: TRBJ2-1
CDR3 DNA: TGTGCCAGCAGCTTAGGTGGGACTAGCGGGAGGGTCTCCTACAATGAGCAGTTCTTC
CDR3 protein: CASSLGGTSGRVSYNEQFF

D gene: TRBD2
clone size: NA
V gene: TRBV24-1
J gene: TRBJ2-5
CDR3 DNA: TGTGCCACCAGTGAATCGGGAGGGCCCTATCAAGAGACCCAGTACTTC
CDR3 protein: CATSESGGPYQETQYF

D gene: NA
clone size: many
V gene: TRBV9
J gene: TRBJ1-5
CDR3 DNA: TGTGCCAGTGGACCGGGGCAGGGGCCCCAGCCCCAGCATTTT
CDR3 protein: CASGPGQGPQPQHF

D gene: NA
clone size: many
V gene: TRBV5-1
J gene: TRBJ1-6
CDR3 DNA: TGCGCCAGCAGCGCCGACTATAATTCACCCCTCCACTTT
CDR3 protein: CASSADYNSPLHF

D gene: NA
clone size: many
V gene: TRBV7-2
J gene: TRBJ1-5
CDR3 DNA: TGTGCCAGCAGCTTAGGCCGTGCAGGCAATCAGCCCCAGCATTTT
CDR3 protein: CASSLGRAGNQPQHF

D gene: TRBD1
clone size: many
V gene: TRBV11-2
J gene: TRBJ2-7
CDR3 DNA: TGTGCCAGCAGCTTAGTTATGGCAGGGGGCATTTACTACAATGAGCAGTACTTC
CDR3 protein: CASSLVMAGGIYYNEQYF

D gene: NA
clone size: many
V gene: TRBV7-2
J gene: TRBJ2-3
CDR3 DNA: TGTGCCAGCAGCTTAGGACTGAACACAGATACGCAGTATTTT
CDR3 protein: CASSLGLNTDTQYF

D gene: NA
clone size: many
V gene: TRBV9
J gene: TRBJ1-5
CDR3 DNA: TGTGCCAGCAGCGTAGGTGCCGGAAACAATCAGCCCCAGCATTTT
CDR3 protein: CASSVGAGNNQPQHF

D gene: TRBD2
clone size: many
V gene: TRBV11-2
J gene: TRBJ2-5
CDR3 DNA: TGTGCCAGCAGTCTTGGGACTAAAGAGACCCAGTACTTC
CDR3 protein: CASSLGTKETQYF

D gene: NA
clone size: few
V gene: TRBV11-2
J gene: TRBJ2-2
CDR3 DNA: TGTGCCAGCAGCTTCGCTCTAACCGGGGAGCTGTTTTTT
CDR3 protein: CASSFALTGELFF

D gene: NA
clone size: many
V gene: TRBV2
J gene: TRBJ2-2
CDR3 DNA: TGTGCCAGCAGCGAGGGAGGGGGACTCACCGGGGAGCTGTTTTTT
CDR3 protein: CASSEGGGLTGELFF

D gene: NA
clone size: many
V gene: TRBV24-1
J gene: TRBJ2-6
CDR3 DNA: TGTGCCACCAGTGATTCGAGGGACCTTTTCTCTGGGGCCAACGTCCTGACTTTC
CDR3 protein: CATSDSRDLFSGANVLTF

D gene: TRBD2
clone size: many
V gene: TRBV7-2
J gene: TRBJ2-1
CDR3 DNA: TGTGCCAGCAGCTTAGGGGCTAGCGGGGGATTCAATGAGCAGTTCTTC
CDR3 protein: CASSLGASGGFNEQFF

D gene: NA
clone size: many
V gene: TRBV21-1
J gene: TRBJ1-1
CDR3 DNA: TGTGCCAGCAGCAAAGCTAAGAGGAGCACTGAAGCTTTCTTT
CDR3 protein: CASSKAKRSTEAFF

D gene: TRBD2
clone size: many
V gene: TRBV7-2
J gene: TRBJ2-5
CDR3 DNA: TGTGCCAGCAGCCGCCGACTAGCGGGAGGGCCTCCGGAGACCCAGTACTTC
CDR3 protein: CASSRRLAGGPPETQYF

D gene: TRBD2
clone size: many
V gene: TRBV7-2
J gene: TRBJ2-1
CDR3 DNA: TGTGCCAGCAGCTTAGTTCATACTAGCGTTGATGAGCAGTTCTTC
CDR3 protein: CASSLVHTSVDEQFF

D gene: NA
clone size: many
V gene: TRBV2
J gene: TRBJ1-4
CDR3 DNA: TGTGCCAGCAAGAGGGCCGGTAATGAAAAACTGTTTTTT
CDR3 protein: CASKRAGNEKLFF

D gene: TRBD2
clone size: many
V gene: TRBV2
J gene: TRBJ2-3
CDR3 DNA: TGTGCCAGCAGTCCGGGACTAGCGGGAGGTCGGAGAGATACGCAGTATTTT
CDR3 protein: CASSPGLAGGRRDTQYF

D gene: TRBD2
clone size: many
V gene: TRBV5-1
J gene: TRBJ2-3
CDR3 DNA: TGCGCCAGCAATTCCGGGGGGAGCACAGATACGCAGTATTTT
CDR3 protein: CASNSGGSTDTQYF

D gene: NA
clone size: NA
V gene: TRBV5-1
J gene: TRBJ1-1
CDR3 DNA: TGCGCCAGCAGCTTGAGGGGGTTGAACACTGAAGCTTTCTTT
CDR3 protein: CASSLRGLNTEAFF

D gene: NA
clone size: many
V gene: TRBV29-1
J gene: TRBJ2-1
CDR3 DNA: TGCAGCGTTGGGCAGGGAAGGGGTGAGCAGTTCTTC
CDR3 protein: CSVGQGRGEQFF

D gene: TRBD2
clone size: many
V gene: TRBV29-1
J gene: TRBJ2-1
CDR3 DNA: TGCAGCGTGTTACTAGCGGGAGTGTGGAATGAGCAGTTCTTC
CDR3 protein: CSVLLAGVWNEQFF

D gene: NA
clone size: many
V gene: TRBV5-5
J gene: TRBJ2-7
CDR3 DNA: TGTGCCAGCACGCCAGGGGCGTGGGGCGAGCAGTACTTC
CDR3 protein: CASTPGAWGEQYF

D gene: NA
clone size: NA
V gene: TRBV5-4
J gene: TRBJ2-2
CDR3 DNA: TGTGCCAGCAGCCCGCGTGTCGGCGAGTCCGGGGAGCTGTTTTTT
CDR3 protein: CASSPRVGESGELFF

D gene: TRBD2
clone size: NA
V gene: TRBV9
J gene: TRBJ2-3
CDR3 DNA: TGTGCCAGCAGCGTGGCGGGAGTCACAGATACGCAGTATTTT
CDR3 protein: CASSVAGVTDTQYF

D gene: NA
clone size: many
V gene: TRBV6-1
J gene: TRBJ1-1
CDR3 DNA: TGTGCCAGCAGATCTGGACAGCTCATGAACACTGAAGCTTTCTTT
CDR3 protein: CASRSGQLMNTEAFF

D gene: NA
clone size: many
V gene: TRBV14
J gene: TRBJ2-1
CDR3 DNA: TGTGCCAGCAGTCGAGGGGCGACGTCCTACAATGAGCAGTTCTTC
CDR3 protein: CASSRGATSYNEQFF

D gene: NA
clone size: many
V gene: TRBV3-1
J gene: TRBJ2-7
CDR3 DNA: TGTGCCAGCAGCTTGCAGCCCTTATACGAGCAGTACTTC
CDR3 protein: CASSLQPLYEQYF

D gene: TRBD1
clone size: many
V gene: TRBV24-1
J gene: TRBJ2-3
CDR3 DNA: TGTGCCACCAGTGACTCGGGACAGTTCACAGATACGCAGTATTTT
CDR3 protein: CATSDSGQFTDTQYF

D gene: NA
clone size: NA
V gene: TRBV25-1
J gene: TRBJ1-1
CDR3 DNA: TGTGCCAGCAGTGAATATAGTGCGAACACTGAAGCTTTCTTT
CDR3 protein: CASSEYSANTEAFF

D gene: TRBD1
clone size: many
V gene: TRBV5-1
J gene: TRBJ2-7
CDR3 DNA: TGCGCCAGCAGCTTTTTTATCACCGGGACAGTGGAAACCTACGAGCAGTACTTC
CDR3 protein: CASSFFITGTVETYEQYF

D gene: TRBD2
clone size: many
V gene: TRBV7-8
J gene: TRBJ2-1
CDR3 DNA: TGTGCCAGCAGCTTTGGGGGACTAGCGCGCAATGAGCAGTTCTTC
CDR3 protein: CASSFGGLARNEQFF

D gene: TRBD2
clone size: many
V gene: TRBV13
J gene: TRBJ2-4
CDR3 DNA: TGTGCCAGCAGCTTAGGGCGGGGGAACATTCAGTACTTC
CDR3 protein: CASSLGRGNIQYF

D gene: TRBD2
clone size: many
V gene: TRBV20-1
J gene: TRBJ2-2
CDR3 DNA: TGCAGTGCTAGAAGGACTAGCGGGATTGCCGGGGAGCTGTTTTTT
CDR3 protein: CSARRTSGIAGELFF

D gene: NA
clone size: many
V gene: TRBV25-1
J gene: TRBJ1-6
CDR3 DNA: TGTGCCAGCAGTGAATCGATGATACCACCCCTCCACTTT
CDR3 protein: CASSESMIPPLHF

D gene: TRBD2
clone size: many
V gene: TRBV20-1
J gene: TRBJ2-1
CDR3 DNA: TGCAGTGCTGAGAGGACTAGCGGGAGGGCCGACCAGTTCTTC
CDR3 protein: CSAERTSGRADQFF

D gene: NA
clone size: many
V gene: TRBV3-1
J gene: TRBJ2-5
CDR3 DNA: TGTGCCAGCAGCCAAGATAGGGGCGACTGGGAGACCCAGTACTTC
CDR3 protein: CASSQDRGDWETQYF

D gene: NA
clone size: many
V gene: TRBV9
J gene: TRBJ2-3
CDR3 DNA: TGTGCCAGCAGCGTAGGGGTAGGGGCAGGTACAGATACGCAGTATTTT
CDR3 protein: CASSVGVGAGTDTQYF

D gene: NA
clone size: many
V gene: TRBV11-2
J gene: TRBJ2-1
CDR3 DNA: TGTGCCAGCACCCCGAGATACGGGATCTCCTACAATGAGCAGTTCTTC
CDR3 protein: CASTPRYGISYNEQFF